This T cell receptor beta chain was sequenced in a study of cytomegalovirus exposure and HLA in healthy donors. General observations from the study: In a later analysis, TCR association rates varied by HLA locus: DRB1 most, HLA-C fewest.

As to this clone: Its antigen is unknown.

Between the trimmed V and J ends, which lost 6 bases and 7 bases, there was a span of 10 bases. Germline loops: CDR1 SEHNR, CDR2 FQNEAQ (reference sequence). The CDR3 has 12 residues. It was with 60 Vbeta and 13 Jbeta primers that the PCR ran. The table came from immunoSEQ multiplex PCR; TCRdb's copy has only in-frame clones and leaves some out. The table shows about 190,000 clones, with over 80% occurring only once. The clonotype originates from a man in his forties in good health and CMV-seropositive. V and J are TRBV7-9 and TRBJ2-1; D may be TRBD2 (5 bases). Sequencing used PBMCs. Here the CDR3 DNA reads TGTGCCAGCAGTCCAAGCGGAAATGAGCAGTTCTTC. Encoded protein: CASSPSGNEQFF.